This T cell receptor beta chain was captured in a study of T cells in Graves' hyperthyroidism and ophthalmopathy. This clonotype came up a few times. Its antigen is not known. General study results and limits: Most expanded thyroid clonotypes above 0.001 recurred in blood. Stable hyperthyroidism was told apart from ophthalmopathy by a model built on 13 V-J features.

RNA transcripts gave rise to amplified TCR beta CDR3 regions. A set of HTBI primers served as the primers for a first-round RT-PCR of the TCR CDR3. One entry per CDR3 protein results from TCRdb running MiXCR on the multiplex PCR reads. Counted here are about 710,000 distinct CDR3 sequences, about a sixth occurring once; the ten biggest clones make up roughly 8%. Germline V gene data show CDR1 as SGDLS and CDR2 as YYNGEE. Trimming left V 3 bases short and J 4 bases short, with 13 bases between. This CDR3 region has 14 residues. The source is a man younger than 35 with Graves' hyperthyroidism. The chain combines TRBV9 with TRBJ1-2, with D unresolved. Sequenced material: blood. The CDR3 spells CASSALQGLYGYTF. The CDR3 DNA is TGTGCCAGCAGCGCCCTACAAGGACTCTATGGCTACACCTTC. Full variable domain (rest looked up from reference TRBV9 and TRBJ1-2): DSGVTQTPKHLITATGQRVTLRCSPRSGDLSVYWYQQSLDQGLQFLIQYYNGEERAKGNILERFSAQQFPDLHSELNLSSLELGDSALYFCASSALQGLYGYTFGSGTRLTVV.